Sequencing of this T cell receptor (beta chain) was carried out in a study of shared clonotypes between healthy human individuals. CD45RO negativity and positive selection for CCR7 defined naive CD8 cells, a population that excluded terminally differentiated effector memory CD45RA+ cells. In the original processing: ImmunoSEQ sequences covered only the junction and lacked quality scores; filtering therefore differed. Data came from immunoSEQ multiplex PCR; TCRdb stores just in-frame clones and leaves some out. D and trimming were read from the DNA, whereas the V and J calls and clone size are those reported in that table. In the table there are approximately 1.9 million clones, 93% of which are singletons. The sequenced sample was naive CD8+ T cells from PBMCs. This sequence originates from a man younger than 35 in good health. Some clones in this sample may be carry-over from other donors' samples.

The DNA for the CDR3 is TGTGCCAGCAGCTCCCCGCGGACTAGCGGGAGTTATGAGCAGTTCTTC. This encodes CASSSPRTSGSYEQFF. This chain connects TRBV9 to TRBJ2-1; 13 bases map to TRBD2. Germline CDR1 and CDR2: SGDLS and YYNGEE. CDR3 length equals 16 residues. The V segment lost 4 bases and the J segment 8 bases; nucleotides outside the gene matches: 9.